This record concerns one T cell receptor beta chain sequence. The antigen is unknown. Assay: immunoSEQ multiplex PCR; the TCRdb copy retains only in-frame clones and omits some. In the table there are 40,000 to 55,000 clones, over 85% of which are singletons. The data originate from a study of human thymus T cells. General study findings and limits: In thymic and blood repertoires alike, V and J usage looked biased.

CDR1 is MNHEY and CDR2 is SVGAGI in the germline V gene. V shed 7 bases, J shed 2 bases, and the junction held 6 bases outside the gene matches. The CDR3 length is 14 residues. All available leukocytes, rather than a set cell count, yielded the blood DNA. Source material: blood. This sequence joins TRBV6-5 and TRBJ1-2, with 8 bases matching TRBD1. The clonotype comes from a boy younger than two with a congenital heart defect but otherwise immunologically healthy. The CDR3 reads CASIGQGINYGYTF. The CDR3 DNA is TGTGCCAGCATTGGACAGGGAATAAACTATGGCTACACCTTC.